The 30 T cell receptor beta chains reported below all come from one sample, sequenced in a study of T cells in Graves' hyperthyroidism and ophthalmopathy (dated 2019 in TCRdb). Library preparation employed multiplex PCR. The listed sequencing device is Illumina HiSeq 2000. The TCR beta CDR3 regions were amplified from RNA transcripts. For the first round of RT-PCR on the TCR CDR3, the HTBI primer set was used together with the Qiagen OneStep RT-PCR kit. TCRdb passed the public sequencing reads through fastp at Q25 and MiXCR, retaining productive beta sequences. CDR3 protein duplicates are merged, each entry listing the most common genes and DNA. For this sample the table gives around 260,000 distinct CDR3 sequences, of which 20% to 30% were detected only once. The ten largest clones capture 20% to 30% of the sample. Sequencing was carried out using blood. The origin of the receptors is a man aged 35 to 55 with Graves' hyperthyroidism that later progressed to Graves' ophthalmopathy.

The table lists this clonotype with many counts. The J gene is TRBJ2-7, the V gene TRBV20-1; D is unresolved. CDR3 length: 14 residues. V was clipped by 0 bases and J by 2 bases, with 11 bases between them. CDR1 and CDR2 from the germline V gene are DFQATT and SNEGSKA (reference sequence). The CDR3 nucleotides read TGCAGTGCTAGAGATACCCGGAGACCCTACGAGCAGTACTTC. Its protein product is CSARDTRRPYEQYF.

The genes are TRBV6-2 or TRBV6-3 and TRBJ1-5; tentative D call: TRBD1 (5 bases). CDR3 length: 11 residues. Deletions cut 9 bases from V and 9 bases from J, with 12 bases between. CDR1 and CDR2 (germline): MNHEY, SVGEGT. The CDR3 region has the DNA TGTGCCAGTGGACATTCTCGGCCCCAGCATTTT. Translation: CASGHSRPQHF.

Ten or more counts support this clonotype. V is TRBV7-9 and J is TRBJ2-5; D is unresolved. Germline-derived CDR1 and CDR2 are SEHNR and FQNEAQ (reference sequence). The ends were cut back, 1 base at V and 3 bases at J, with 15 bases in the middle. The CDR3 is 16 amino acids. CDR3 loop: CASSLVGIRVEETQYF. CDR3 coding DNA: TGTGCCAGCAGCTTAGTTGGGATTAGGGTTGAAGAGACCCAGTACTTC.

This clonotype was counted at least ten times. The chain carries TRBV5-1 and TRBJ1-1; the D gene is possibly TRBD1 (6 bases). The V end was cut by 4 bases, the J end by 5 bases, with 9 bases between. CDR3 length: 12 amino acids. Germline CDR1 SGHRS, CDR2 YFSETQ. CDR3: CASSLGTTEAFF. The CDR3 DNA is TGCGCCAGCAGCCTAGGGACAACTGAAGCTTTCTTT.

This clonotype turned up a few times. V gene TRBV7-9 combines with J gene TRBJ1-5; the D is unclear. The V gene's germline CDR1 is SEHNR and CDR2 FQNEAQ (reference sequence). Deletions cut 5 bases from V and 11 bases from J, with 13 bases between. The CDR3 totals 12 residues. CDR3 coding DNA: TGTGCCAGCAGCCACGAGAACTCAGCCCAGCATTTT. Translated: CASSHENSAQHF.

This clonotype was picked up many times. The CDR3 sequence is CASSLISGDYEQYF. The CDR3 nucleotides read TGTGCCAGCAGTTTAATTAGCGGCGACTACGAGCAGTACTTC. The chain combines TRBV28 with TRBJ2-7; a weak D match, TRBD2 (6 bases). This CDR3 comprises 14 residues. The germline V gene encodes CDR1 MDHEN and CDR2 SYDVKM. V was cut by 2 bases and J by 3 bases, with 11 bases left in between.

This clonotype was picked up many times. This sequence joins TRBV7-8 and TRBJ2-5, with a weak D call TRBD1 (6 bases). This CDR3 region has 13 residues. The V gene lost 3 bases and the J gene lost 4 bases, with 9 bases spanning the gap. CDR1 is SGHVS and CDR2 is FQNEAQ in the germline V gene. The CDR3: CASSLRGTETQYF. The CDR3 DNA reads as TGTGCCAGCAGCTTGAGGGGGACAGAGACCCAGTACTTC.

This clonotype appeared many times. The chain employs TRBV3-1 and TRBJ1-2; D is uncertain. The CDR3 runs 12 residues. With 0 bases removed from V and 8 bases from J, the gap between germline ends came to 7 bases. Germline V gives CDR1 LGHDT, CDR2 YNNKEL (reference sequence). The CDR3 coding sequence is TGTGCCAGCAGCCAAGAGGAAATCGGCTACACCTTC. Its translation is CASSQEEIGYTF. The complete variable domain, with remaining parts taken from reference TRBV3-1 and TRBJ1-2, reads DTAVSQTPKYLVTQMGNDKSIKCEQNLGHDTMYWYKQDSKKFLKIMFSYNNKELIINETVPNRFSPKSPDKAHLNLHINSLELGDSAVYFCASSQEEIGYTFGSGTRLTVV.

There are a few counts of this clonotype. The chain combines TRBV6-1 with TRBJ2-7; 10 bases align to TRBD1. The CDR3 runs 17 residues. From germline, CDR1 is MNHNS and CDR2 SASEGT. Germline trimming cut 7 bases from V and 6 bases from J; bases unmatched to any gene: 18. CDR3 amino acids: CASKGGTGVSRGVEQYF. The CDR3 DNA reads TGTGCCAGCAAGGGCGGGACAGGGGTCAGCAGGGGAGTCGAGCAGTACTTC.

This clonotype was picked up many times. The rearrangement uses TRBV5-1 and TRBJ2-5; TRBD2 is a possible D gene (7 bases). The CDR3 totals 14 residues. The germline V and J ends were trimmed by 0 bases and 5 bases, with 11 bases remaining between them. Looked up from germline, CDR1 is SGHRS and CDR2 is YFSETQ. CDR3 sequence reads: CASSLEAGHETQYF. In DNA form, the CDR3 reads TGCGCCAGCAGCTTGGAAGCGGGACACGAGACCCAGTACTTC. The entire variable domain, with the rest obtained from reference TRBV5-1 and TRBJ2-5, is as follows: KAGVTQTPRYLIKTRGQQVTLSCSPISGHRSVSWYQQTPGQGLQFLFEYFSETQRNKGNFPGRFSGRQFSNSRSEMNVSTLELGDSALYLCASSLEAGHETQYFGPGTRLLVL.

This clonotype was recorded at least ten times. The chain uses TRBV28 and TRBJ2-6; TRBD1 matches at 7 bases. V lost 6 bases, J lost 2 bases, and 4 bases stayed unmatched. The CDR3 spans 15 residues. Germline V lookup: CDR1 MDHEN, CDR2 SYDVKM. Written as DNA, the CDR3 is TGTGCCAGCAGCACAGGGACAGCTGGGGCCAACGTCCTGACTTTC. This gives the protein CASSTGTAGANVLTF.

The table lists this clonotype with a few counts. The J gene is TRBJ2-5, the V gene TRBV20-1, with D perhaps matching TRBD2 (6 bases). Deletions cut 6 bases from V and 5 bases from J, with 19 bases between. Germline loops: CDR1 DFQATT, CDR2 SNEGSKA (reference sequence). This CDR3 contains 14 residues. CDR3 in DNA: TGCAGTGCCCCCTCGGGGGTGCTTTGGGAGACCCAGTACTTC. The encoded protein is CSAPSGVLWETQYF.

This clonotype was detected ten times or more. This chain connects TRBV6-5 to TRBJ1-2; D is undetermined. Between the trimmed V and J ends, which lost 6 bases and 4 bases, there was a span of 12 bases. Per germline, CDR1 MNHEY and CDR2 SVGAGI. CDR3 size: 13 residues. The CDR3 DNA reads TGTGCCAGCAGCCCCCGGAACTTCTATGGCTACACCTTC. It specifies CASSPRNFYGYTF.

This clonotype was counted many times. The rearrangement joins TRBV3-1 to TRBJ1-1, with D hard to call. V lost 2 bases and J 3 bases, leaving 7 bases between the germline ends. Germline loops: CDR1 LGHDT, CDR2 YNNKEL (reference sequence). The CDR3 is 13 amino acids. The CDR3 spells CASSQPQDTEAFF. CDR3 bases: TGTGCCAGCAGCCAACCTCAAGACACTGAAGCTTTCTTT.

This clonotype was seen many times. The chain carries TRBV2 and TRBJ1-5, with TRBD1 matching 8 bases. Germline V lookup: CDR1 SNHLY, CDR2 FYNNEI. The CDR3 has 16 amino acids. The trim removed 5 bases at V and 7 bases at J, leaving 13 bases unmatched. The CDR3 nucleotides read TGTGCCAGCAGTCTCAGGACGACAGGGGCAAGCCAGCCCCAGCATTTT. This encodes CASSLRTTGASQPQHF.

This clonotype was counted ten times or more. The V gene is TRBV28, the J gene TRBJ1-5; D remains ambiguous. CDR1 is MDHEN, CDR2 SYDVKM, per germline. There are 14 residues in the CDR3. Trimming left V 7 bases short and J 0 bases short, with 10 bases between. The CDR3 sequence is CASTLGHSNQPQHF. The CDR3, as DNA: TGTGCCAGCACCCTTGGGCATAGCAATCAGCCCCAGCATTTT.

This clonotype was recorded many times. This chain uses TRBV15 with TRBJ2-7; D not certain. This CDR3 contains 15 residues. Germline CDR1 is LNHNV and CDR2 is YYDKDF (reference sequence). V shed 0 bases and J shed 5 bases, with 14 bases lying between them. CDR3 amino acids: CATSRDRILWHEQYF. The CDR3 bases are TGTGCCACCAGCAGAGATCGAATTTTATGGCACGAGCAGTACTTC.

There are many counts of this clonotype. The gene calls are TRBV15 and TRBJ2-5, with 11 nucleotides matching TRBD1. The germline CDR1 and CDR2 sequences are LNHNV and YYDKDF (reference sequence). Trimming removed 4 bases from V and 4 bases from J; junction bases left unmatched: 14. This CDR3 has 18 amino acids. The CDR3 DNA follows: TGTGCCACCAGCACCGAGGACAGGGGGCATTTATGGGGAGAGACCCAGTACTTC. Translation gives CATSTEDRGHLWGETQYF.

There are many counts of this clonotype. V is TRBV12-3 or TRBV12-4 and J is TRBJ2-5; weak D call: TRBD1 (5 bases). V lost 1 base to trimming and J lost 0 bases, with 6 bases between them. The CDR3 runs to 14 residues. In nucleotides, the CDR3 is TGTGCCAGCAGTTTAGGACAGTACCAAGAGACCCAGTACTTC. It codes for CASSLGQYQETQYF.

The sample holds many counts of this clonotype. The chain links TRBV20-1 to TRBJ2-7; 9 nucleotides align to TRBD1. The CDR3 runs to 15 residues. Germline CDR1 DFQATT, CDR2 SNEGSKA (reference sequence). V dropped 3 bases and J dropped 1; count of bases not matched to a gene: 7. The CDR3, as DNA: TGCAGTGCTAGCTACAGGGGGCAAAAATCCTACGAGCAGTACTTC. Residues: CSASYRGQKSYEQYF.

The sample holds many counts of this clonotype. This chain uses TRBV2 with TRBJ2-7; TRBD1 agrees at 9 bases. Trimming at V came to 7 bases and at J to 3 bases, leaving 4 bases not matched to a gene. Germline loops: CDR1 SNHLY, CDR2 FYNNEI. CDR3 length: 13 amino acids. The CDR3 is CASTGTGYYEQYF. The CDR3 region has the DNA TGTGCCAGCACCGGGACAGGGTACTACGAGCAGTACTTC.

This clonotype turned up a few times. The CDR3 protein is CASSYPQSGTSGGGKETQYF. DNA for the CDR3: TGTGCCAGCAGTTACCCTCAATCCGGGACTAGCGGGGGAGGCAAAGAGACCCAGTACTTC. The rearrangement joins TRBV6-2 or TRBV6-3 to TRBJ2-5; 14 bases map to TRBD2. The length of the CDR3 is 20 residues. Germline V lookup: CDR1 MNHEY, CDR2 SVGEGT. The junction had 14 bases not matched to a gene; V was cut back by 2 bases and J by 3 bases.

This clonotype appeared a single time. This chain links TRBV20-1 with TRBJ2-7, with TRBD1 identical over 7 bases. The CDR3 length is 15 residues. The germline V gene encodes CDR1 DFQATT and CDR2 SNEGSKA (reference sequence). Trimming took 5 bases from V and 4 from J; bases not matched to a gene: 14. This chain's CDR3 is CSAGIPGQFVYEQYF. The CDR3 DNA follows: TGCAGTGCTGGGATACCGGGACAGTTTGTTTACGAGCAGTACTTC.

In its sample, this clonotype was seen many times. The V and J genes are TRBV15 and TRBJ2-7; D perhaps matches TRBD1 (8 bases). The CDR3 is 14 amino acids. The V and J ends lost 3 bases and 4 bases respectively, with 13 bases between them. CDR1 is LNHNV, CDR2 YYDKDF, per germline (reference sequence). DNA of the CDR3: TGTGCCACCAGCAGCTACAGGGGGGGGTACGAGCAGTACTTC. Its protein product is CATSSYRGGYEQYF. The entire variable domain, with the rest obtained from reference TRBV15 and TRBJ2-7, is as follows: DAMVIQNPRYQVTQFGKPVTLSCSQTLNHNVMYWYQQKSSQAPKLLFHYYDKDFNNEADTPDNFQSRRPNTSFCFLDIRSPGLGDTAMYLCATSSYRGGYEQYFGPGTRLTVT.

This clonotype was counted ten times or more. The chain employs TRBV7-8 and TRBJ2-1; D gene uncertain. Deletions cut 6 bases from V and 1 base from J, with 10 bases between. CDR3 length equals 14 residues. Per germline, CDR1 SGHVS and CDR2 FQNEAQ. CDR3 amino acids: CASRTVGSYNEQFF. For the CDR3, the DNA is TGTGCCAGCAGGACGGTAGGGTCCTACAATGAGCAGTTCTTC.

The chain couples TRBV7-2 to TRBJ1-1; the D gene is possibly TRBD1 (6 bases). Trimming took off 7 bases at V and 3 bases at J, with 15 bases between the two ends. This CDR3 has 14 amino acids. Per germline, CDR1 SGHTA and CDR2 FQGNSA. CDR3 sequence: CASKGGSGDTEAFF. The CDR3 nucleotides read TGTGCCAGCAAGGGGGGCTCGGGGGACACTGAAGCTTTCTTT.

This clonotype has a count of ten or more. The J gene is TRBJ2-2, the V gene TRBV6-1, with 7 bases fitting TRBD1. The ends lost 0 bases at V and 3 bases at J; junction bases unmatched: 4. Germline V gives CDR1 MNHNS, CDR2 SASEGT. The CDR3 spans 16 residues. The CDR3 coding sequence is TGTGCCAGCAGTGAAGCAGGGACAGCTTACACCGGGGAGCTGTTTTTT. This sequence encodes CASSEAGTAYTGELFF.

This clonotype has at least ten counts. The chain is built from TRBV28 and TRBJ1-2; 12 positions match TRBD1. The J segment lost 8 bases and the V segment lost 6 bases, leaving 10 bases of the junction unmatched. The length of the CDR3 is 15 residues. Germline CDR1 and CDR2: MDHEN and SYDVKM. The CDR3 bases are TGTGCCAGCAGCCCAGGGACAGGGGGCAGGTGGGGCTACACCTTC. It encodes CASSPGTGGRWGYTF.

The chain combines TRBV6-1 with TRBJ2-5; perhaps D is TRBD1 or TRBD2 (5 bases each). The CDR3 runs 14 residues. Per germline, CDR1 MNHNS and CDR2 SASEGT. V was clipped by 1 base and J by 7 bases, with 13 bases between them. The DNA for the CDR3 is TGTGCCAGCAGTGAAGACTCCGCTGGGACGACCCAGTACTTC. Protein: CASSEDSAGTTQYF.

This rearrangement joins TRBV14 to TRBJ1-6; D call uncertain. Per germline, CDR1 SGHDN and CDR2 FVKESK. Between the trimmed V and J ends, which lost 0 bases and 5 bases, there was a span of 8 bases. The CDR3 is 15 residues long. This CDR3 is CASSQDRRNNSPLHF. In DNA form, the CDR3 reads TGTGCCAGCAGCCAAGATCGGCGTAATAATTCACCCCTCCACTTT.